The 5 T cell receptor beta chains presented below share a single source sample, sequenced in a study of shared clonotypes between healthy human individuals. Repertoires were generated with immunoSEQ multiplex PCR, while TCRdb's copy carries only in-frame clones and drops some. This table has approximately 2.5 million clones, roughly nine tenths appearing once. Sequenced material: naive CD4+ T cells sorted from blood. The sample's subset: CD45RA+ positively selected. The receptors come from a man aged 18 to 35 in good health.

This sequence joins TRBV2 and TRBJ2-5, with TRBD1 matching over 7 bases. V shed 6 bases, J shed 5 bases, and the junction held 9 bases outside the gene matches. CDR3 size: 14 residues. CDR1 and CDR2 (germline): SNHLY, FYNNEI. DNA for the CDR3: TGTGCCAGCAGAAGGGACAGTCTCCGGGAGACCCAGTACTTC. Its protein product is CASRRDSLRETQYF.

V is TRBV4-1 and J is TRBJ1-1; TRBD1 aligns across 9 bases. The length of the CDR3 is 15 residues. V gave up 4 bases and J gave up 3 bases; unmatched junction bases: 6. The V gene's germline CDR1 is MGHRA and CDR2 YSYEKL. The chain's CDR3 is CASSPTDRGDTEAFF. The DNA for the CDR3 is TGCGCCAGCAGCCCGACTGACAGGGGGGACACTGAAGCTTTCTTT.

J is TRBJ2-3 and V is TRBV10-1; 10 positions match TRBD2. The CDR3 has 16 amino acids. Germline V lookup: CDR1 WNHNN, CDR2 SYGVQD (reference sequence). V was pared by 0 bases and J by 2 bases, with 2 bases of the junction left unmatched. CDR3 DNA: TGCGCCAGCAGTGAGTCTGGACTAGCGGCCACAGATACGCAGTATTTT. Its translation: CASSESGLAATDTQYF.

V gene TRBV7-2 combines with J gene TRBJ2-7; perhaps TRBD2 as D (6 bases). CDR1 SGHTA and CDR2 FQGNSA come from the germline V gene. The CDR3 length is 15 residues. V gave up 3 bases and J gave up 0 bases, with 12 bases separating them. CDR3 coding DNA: TGTGCCAGCAGCTTCCTTAGCGGTCTCTCCTACGAGCAGTACTTC. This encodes CASSFLSGLSYEQYF. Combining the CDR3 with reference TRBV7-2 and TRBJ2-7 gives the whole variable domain GAGVSQSPSNKVTEKGKDVELRCDPISGHTALYWYRQSLGQGLEFLIYFQGNSAPDKSGLPSDRFSAERTGGSVSTLTIQRTQQEDSAVYLCASSFLSGLSYEQYFGPGTRLTVT.

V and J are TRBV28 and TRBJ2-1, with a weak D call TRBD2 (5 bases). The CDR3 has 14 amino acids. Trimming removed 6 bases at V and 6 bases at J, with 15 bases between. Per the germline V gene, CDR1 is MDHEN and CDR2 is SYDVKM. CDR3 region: CASRVASGANEQFF. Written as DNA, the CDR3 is TGTGCCAGCAGGGTGGCGAGCGGCGCCAATGAGCAGTTCTTC.